The sequence of this TCR beta chain was determined in a study of blood T cell repertoires in COVID-19 (dated by TCRdb to the early 2020s). Notes on the research overall: Samples from collaborators originated in the United States, Italy and Spain and spanned both the acute and convalescent phases of COVID-19. Nearly every sample came with metadata listing a de-identified subject ID, COVID-19 status, age in years and sex. Where available, HLA class I and class II types were obtained from metadata supplied by the sample provider rather than from assay-based typing. The repertoires were made available in a free public database intended to serve as a resource for research on the immune response to SARS-CoV-2. Samples were obtained from the ongoing ImmuneRACE study (first 160 participants) and from over 1,000 subjects provided by 6 global collaborators. The dataset comprised deeply sampled blood TCRbeta repertoires from subjects exposed to, actively infected with, or recovered from COVID-19. The material from the prospective study consisted of cDNA or gDNA derived from T cells, B-cell-depleted T cells, or PBMCs.

At one collaborating source in Seattle, patients were enrolled during active infection and were followed longitudinally through the course of disease. The collaborating institutions used their own protocols to collect whole blood in K2EDTA tubes. For TCRbeta analysis, collaborators shipped samples as frozen whole blood, isolated PBMCs, or DNA extracted from either of those sample types. From its cysteine to its phenylalanine, the CDR3 spans 15 amino acids. Only the CDR3 part of the read is kept: 45 bases, read in frame from the first base. At the junction V is shortened by 5 bases and J by 2 bases; bases outside the gene matches: 5. Reading the germline V gene gives CDR1 SGHRS and CDR2 YFSETQ. TCRbeta CDR3 regions were amplified from genomic DNA using the immunoSEQ Assay, a bias-controlled multiplex PCR. As for the authors' bioinformatics: Nucleated cell counts per sample were estimated from amplification of reference gene primers within the assay. To quantify the absolute abundance of each unique TCRbeta CDR3 rearrangement, sequence reads were collapsed and filtered. For each sample, productive Simpson clonality was calculated by taking the square root of Simpson's diversity index across productive rearrangements. TCRdb obtained this table from immuneACCESS and retained in-frame rearrangements with V and J assigned. These tables miss some clones; where compared with another copy, unresolved V genes account for less than half of the shortfall, and the remainder is unexplained. V and J calls and clone size are given by that table; D and trimming were obtained from the DNA. The sample table shows under 250,000 clones, and more than 75% are seen once. The ten most abundant clones make up approximately 10% of the sample.

The full study reports these points: How much clinical and demographic metadata was included differed by source and by participant, and the metadata was provided uncurated.

To note about this clone: It has no known antigen specificity. Base qualities are not provided; no much larger clone lies one nucleotide away.

The sequenced material came from peripheral blood. This receptor chain uses TRBV5-1 and TRBJ2-1; 9 middle bases align to TRBD2. The source of this sequence is a man aged 45-65 years with COVID-19, enrolled during active disease. The CDR3 corresponds to CASREAGGPYNEQFF. The DNA sequence is TGCGCCAGCAGAGAGGCGGGAGGGCCCTACAATGAGCAGTTCTTC.